This is a list of T cell receptor beta chains from one sample in a study of CD8+ T cells in alopecia areata. Method: immunoSEQ multiplex PCR; TCRdb's copy keeps in-frame clones and lacks some. The sample consists of 200,000 to 250,000 clones, 50% to 65% of them appearing once. The sequencing here drew on CD4+ T cells sorted from blood, taken at week 0. Source of these receptors: a human donor with alopecia areata. Both conserved end residues are part of each CDR3. The order of the fields is V gene, J gene, D gene, clone size, CDR3 protein, CDR3 DNA. The D gene is left open where the match is weak. Only some rows state a clone size, as once, few, many or a class for expanded clones.

TRBV7-9,TRBJ2-3,-,-,CASSLSGMTDTQYF,TGTGCCAGCAGCTTATCTGGGATGACAGATACGCAGTATTTT
TRBV2,TRBJ2-5,TRBD1,-,CASSAGTVQETQYF,TGTGCCAGCAGTGCCGGGACAGTCCAAGAGACCCAGTACTTC
TRBV10-3,TRBJ2-7,TRBD2,-,CAISESKVAGAYEQYF,TGTGCCATCAGTGAGTCGAAGGTAGCGGGAGCCTACGAGCAGTACTTC
TRBV29-1,TRBJ1-1,-,-,CSVESGVNTEAFF,TGCAGCGTTGAATCGGGGGTGAACACTGAAGCTTTCTTT
TRBV5-1,TRBJ2-7,TRBD2,few,CASSRMPGVSGRTTYEQYF,TGCGCCAGCAGCCGTATGCCGGGGGTTAGCGGGAGGACAACCTACGAGCAGTACTTC
TRBV29-1,TRBJ2-1,-,few,CSVKKKLGNEQFF,TGCAGCGTCAAGAAAAAGTTAGGCAATGAGCAGTTCTTC
TRBV20-1,TRBJ1-1,-,-,CSASGIVAFF,TGCAGTGCTAGCGGGATTGTAGCTTTCTTT
TRBV29-1,TRBJ2-7,-,-,CSVKGRLTYEQYF,TGCAGCGTCAAGGGGAGGTTGACCTACGAGCAGTACTTC
TRBV6-5,TRBJ2-7,-,-,CASSLVVSYEQYF,TGTGCCAGCAGCCTGGTCGTATCCTACGAGCAGTACTTC
TRBV10-3,TRBJ1-2,TRBD1,-,CAIGQGDYGYTF,TGTGCCATCGGACAGGGCGACTATGGCTACACCTTC
TRBV9,TRBJ1-2,TRBD1,-,CASSVDWDRGYGYTF,TGTGCCAGCAGCGTAGATTGGGACAGGGGATATGGCTACACCTTC
TRBV25-1,TRBJ1-5,-,-,CASSENEGRDQPQHF,TGTGCCAGCAGTGAAAACGAGGGCAGGGATCAGCCCCAGCATTTT
TRBV28,TRBJ1-1,-,-,CASSFDGNTEAFF,TGTGCCAGCAGTTTCGATGGGAACACTGAAGCTTTCTTT
TRBV4-1,TRBJ2-5,-,few,CASSQEWKETQYF,TGCGCCAGCAGCCAAGAATGGAAAGAGACCCAGTACTTC
TRBV7-2,TRBJ2-7,-,-,CASSLPGKGYEQYF,TGTGCCAGCAGCTTACCGGGGAAAGGCTACGAGCAGTACTTC
TRBV5-6,TRBJ2-3,-,-,CASSRLTETVADTQYF,TGTGCCAGCAGCAGACTAACTGAGACGGTTGCAGATACGCAGTATTTT
TRBV7-2,TRBJ2-1,-,-,CASSVASGTSGREFF,-
TRBV6-6,TRBJ1-5,-,-,CASSLHSNQPQHF,TGTGCCAGCAGTCTCCATAGCAATCAGCCCCAGCATTTT
TRBV29-1,TRBJ1-4,-,-,CSVEGQDDEKLFF,TGCAGCGTTGAAGGGCAGGATGATGAAAAACTGTTTTTT
TRBV27,TRBJ2-1,-,-,CASSGAHEQFF,TGTGCCAGCAGCGGGGCCCATGAGCAGTTCTTC
TRBV29-1,TRBJ1-2,-,few,CSVEDGRKKGYGYTF,TGCAGCGTTGAAGATGGCAGGAAGAAGGGATATGGCTACACCTTC
TRBV6-5,TRBJ2-5,TRBD1,-,CASSYSDTTQGAQYF,TGTGCCAGCAGTTACTCAGACACGACCCAGGGGGCCCAGTACTTC
TRBV9,TRBJ1-2,-,-,CASSVVQGHGYTF,TGTGCCAGCAGCGTAGTTCAAGGTCATGGCTACACCTTC
TRBV5-1,TRBJ1-2,-,few,CASSIGQSVYGYTF,TGCGCCAGCAGCATTGGACAGTCCGTCTATGGCTACACCTTC
TRBV5-6,TRBJ1-2,-,-,CASSLTGANGYTF,TGTGCCAGCAGCTTAACGGGGGCGAATGGCTACACCTTC
TRBV30,TRBJ1-2,-,few,CAIPKLGYTF,TGTGCCATCCCAAAGTTAGGCTACACCTTC
TRBV29-1,TRBJ1-1,-,-,CSVTNTEAFF,TGCAGCGTCACCAACACTGAAGCTTTCTTT
TRBV5-1,TRBJ2-2,TRBD1,few,CASSFTTGTGELFF,TGCGCCAGCAGCTTTACGACAGGGACCGGGGAGCTGTTTTTT
TRBV19,TRBJ1-1,TRBD1,few,CASSFRQGQKIMNTEAFF,TGTGCCAGTAGTTTCCGCCAGGGACAGAAGATTATGAACACTGAAGCTTTCTTT
TRBV27,TRBJ2-6,-,medium-sized,CASTPTGANVLTF,TGTGCCAGCACTCCCACTGGGGCCAACGTCCTGACTTTC
TRBV29-1,TRBJ2-1,TRBD1,few,CSVYRGPYNEQFF,TGCAGCGTTTACAGGGGTCCCTACAATGAGCAGTTCTTC
TRBV11-2,TRBJ2-7,-,-,CASSLQNEQYF,TGTGCCAGCAGCTTACAGAACGAGCAGTACTTC
TRBV4-1,TRBJ2-2,TRBD2,-,CASSQLAALGTGELFF,TGCGCCAGCAGCCAACTAGCGGCCCTGGGGACCGGGGAGCTGTTTTTT
TRBV19,TRBJ1-1,-,-,CASSMSSRSRGLNTEAFF,TGTGCCAGTAGTATGTCAAGTCGGTCTAGGGGGTTGAACACTGAAGCTTTCTTT
TRBV30,TRBJ2-7,-,once,CATPAGGYEQYF,TGTGCTACGCCGGCGGGTGGCTACGAGCAGTACTTC
TRBV27,TRBJ1-2,TRBD1,-,CASSSTGQVLYGYTF,TGTGCCAGCAGTTCTACAGGACAGGTCCTCTATGGCTACACCTTC
TRBV29-1,TRBJ1-4,-,once,CSASDGGVVEKLFF,TGCAGCGCCAGCGACGGGGGTGTGGTTGAAAAACTGTTTTTT
TRBV7-9,TRBJ2-7,-,-,CASSLAETGARHEQYF,TGTGCCAGCAGCTTAGCAGAGACTGGGGCCCGACACGAGCAGTACTTC
TRBV7-6,TRBJ2-5,-,-,CASSSLGARETQYF,TGTGCCAGCAGCTCTCTGGGGGCTCGTGAGACCCAGTACTTC
TRBV2,TRBJ1-1,TRBD1,few,CASRVDRGLMNTEAFF,TGTGCCAGCAGAGTGGACAGGGGGCTGATGAACACTGAAGCTTTCTTT
TRBV5-6,TRBJ2-6,-,-,CASSLDFSGANVLTF,TGTGCCAGCAGCTTGGACTTTTCTGGGGCCAACGTCCTGACTTTC
TRBV5-1,TRBJ1-5,-,-,CASSLVPGSNQPQHF,TGCGCCAGCAGCTTGGTCCCGGGATCCAATCAGCCCCAGCATTTT
TRBV7-2,TRBJ1-2,-,-,CASSLAQTNYGYTF,TGTGCCAGCAGCTTAGCGCAGACGAACTATGGCTACACCTTC
TRBV30,TRBJ2-7,TRBD2,-,CACASGSYEQYF,TGTGCCTGCGCTAGCGGGTCTTACGAGCAGTACTTC
TRBV7-6,TRBJ2-7,-,-,CASSFGVAYEQYF,TGTGCCAGCAGCTTCGGGGTAGCCTACGAGCAGTACTTC
TRBV5-4,TRBJ1-1,-,-,CASSRGGGTEAFF,TGTGCCAGCAGCCGGGGAGGGGGAACTGAAGCTTTCTTT
TRBV4-1,TRBJ2-7,-,few,CASSLSASYEQYF,TGCGCCAGCAGTCTTAGCGCGTCCTACGAGCAGTACTTC
TRBV7-6,TRBJ1-1,-,once,CASSLGVGFRDTEAFF,TGTGCCAGCAGCTTAGGGGTGGGTTTTAGGGACACTGAAGCTTTCTTT
TRBV5-6,TRBJ1-1,-,-,CASSLHTEAFF,TGTGCCAGCAGCTTGCACACTGAAGCTTTCTTT
TRBV6-6,TRBJ2-3,TRBD2,-,CASCRLAGASDTQYF,TGTGCCAGCTGCCGACTAGCGGGGGCGTCAGATACGCAGTATTTT
TRBV29-1,TRBJ2-7,TRBD2,-,CSPEEGLAGELYYEQYF,TGCAGCCCAGAGGAGGGACTAGCGGGGGAATTGTACTACGAGCAGTACTTC
TRBV5-1,TRBJ2-7,-,many,CASSLPFPASLVGGNHEQYF,TGCGCCAGCAGCTTGCCATTCCCCGCTAGTCTAGTCGGGGGTAACCACGAGCAGTACTTC
TRBV6-5,TRBJ2-7,-,-,CASSDLFYEQYF,TGTGCCAGCAGTGACCTTTTCTACGAGCAGTACTTC
TRBV6-5,TRBJ2-7,-,few,CASRGQGYEQYF,TGTGCCAGCAGGGGGCAGGGGTACGAGCAGTACTTC
TRBV14,TRBJ1-1,-,-,CASSQVVGSGTEAFF,TGTGCCAGCAGCCAAGTAGTGGGCAGTGGCACTGAAGCTTTCTTT
TRBV4-1,TRBJ2-6,-,-,CASSPRGTGANVLTF,TGCGCCAGCAGCCCCAGGGGTACTGGGGCCAACGTCCTGACTTTC
TRBV11-1,TRBJ1-2,-,-,CASSFAGNYGYTF,TGTGCCAGCAGCTTTGCGGGGAACTATGGCTACACCTTC
TRBV27,TRBJ1-6,TRBD1,once,CASSRRQGFSYNSPLHF,TGTGCCAGCAGTCGCCGACAGGGATTTTCCTATAATTCACCCCTCCACTTT
TRBV29-1,TRBJ1-3,-,few,CSAGGAGTSSGNTIYF,TGCAGCGCCGGTGGGGCAGGGACGAGCTCTGGAAACACCATATATTTT